Included here is one T cell receptor beta chain sequence, with context. Individuals aged 18 to 89 years were recruited from 24 US areas. Either two negative PCRs, clearance, or symptom resolution qualified Cohort 3 donors as recovered. Using immunoSEQ multiplex PCR, the repertoire was profiled, and TCRdb retains in-frame clones only, with some absent. The sample consists of under 200,000 clones, around 79% of them appearing once. This sample is drawn from a study of blood T cell repertoires in COVID-19. The CDR3 is 14 amino acids. The germline V gene encodes CDR1 LNHDA and CDR2 SQIVND (reference sequence). Trimming pared 7 bases from V and 11 bases from J, leaving 21 bases between.

This TCR was recovered from a man aged 50-60 years who had recovered from COVID-19. What was sequenced was PBMCs or T cells enriched from blood (not recorded which). J is TRBJ1-5 and V is TRBV19; tentatively, D is TRBD1 (6 bases). The CDR3 is CASIGGSTFSAQHF. The CDR3 coding sequence is TGTGCCAGTATTGGGGGCAGTACCTTTTCAGCCCAGCATTTT.